This T cell receptor beta chain was observed in a study of T cell responses to AZD1222 COVID-19 vaccine. This clone occurred many times. What it binds is unknown. Study outcomes and limitations: Spike-specific TCR breadth and depth both grew after two AZD1222 doses. Clonal diversity may have been underestimated, and the donors were mostly white British, with more females than males.

Repertoires were generated with immunoSEQ multiplex PCR, while TCRdb's copy carries only in-frame clones and drops some. The table records some 190,000 clones, almost 95% of them present only once. The germline CDR1 and CDR2 sequences are MDHEN and SYDVKM. Trimming removed 3 bases at V and 9 bases at J, with 9 bases between. CDR3 length equals 12 residues. This sequence joins TRBV28 and TRBJ1-3; tentative D call: TRBD1 (5 bases). This specimen was peripheral blood, taken on day 0 of AZD1222 vaccination. This clonotype originated in an adult in good health. The CDR3 nucleotides read TGTGCCAGCAGTTTTGGGGGGAGCACCATATATTTT. This codes for CASSFGGSTIYF.